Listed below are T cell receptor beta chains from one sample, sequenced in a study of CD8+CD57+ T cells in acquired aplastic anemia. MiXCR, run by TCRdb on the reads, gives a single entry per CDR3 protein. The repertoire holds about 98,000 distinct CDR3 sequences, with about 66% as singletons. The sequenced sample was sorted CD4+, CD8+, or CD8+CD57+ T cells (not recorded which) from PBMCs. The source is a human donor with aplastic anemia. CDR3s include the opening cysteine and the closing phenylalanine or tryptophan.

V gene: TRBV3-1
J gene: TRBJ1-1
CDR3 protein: CASSLRGRDTEAFF

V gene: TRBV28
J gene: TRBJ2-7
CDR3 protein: CASSLPGSRPEQYF

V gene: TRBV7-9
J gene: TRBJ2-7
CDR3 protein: CASSVGLNYEQYF

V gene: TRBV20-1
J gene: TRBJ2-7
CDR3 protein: CSARSISSYEQYF

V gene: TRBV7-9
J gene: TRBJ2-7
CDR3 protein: CASSYEPGSYEQYF

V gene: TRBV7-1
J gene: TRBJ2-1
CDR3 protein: CASSSYRPGLGVIGSYNEQFF

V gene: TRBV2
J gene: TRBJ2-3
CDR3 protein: CASSEASPVAQYF

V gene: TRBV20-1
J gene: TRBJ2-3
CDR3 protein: CSARASLSTDTQYF

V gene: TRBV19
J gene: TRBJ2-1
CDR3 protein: CASSIEVGGGPYNEQFF

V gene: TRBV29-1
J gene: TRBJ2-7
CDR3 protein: CSVRLAGGSYEQYF

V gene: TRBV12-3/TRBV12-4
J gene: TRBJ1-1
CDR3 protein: CASSFRGATEAFF

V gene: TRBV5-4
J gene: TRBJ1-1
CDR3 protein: CASSLEAGASFWDTEAFF

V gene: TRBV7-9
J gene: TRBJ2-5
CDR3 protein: CASTSQVGQYF

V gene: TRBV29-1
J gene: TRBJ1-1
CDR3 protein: CSGRGSPNTEAFF

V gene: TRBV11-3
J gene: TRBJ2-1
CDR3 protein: CASNDKPGQTLNEQFF

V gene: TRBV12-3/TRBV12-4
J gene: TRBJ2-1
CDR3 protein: CASTSGGDEQFF

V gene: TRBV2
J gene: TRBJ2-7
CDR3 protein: CASSEETSAQYF

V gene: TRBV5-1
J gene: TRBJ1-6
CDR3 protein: CASSPAGAGSNSPLHF

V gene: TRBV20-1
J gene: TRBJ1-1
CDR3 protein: CSARDPRVDTEAFF

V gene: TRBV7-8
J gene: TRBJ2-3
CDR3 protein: CASSSLLAGVSTDTQYF

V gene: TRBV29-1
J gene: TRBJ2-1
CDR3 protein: CSVVTSGRNEQFF

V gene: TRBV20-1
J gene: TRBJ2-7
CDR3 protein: CSARGLASSSYEQYF

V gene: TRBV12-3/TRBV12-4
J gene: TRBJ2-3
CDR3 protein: CASSFPTGTSGTDTQYF

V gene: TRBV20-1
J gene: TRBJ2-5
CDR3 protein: CSAKGQDQETQYF

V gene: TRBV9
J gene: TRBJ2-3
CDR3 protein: CASSGGLAADTQYF

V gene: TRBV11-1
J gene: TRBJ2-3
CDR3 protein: CASSGPGTSADTQYF

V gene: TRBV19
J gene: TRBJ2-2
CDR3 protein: CASSTQGRELFF

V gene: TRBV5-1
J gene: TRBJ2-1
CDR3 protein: CASSRIAGGYNEQFF

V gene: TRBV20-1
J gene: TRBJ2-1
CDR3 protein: CSARGLAANNEQFF

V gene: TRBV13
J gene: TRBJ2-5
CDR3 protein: CASSFRLGQKETQYF

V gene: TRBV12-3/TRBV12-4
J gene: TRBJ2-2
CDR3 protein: CAGSSRTGGSGPTGELFF

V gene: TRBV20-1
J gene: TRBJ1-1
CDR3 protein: CSAASPGQGFEAFF

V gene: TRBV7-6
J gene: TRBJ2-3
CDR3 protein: CASSFGTSGTSTDTQYF

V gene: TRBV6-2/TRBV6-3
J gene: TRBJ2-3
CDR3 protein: CASSYPYTGRPTDTQYF